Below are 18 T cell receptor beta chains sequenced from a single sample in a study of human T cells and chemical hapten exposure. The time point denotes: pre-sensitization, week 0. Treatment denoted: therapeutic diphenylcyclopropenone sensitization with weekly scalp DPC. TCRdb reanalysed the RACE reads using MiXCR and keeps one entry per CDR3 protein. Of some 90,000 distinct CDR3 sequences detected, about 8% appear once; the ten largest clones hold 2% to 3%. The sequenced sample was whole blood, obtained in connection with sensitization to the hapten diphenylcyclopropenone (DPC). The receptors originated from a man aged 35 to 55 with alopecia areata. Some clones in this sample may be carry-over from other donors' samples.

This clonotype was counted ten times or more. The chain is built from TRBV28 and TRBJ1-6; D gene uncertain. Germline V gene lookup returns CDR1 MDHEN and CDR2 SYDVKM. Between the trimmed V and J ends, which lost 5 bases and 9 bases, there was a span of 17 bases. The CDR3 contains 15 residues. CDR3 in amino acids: CASSTTQYQSSPLHF. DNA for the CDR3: TGTGCCAGCAGTACTACACAGTACCAAAGTTCACCCCTCCACTTT.

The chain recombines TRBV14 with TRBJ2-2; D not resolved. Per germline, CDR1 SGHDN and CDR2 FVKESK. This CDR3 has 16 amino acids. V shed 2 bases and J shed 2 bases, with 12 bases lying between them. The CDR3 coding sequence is TGTGCCAGCAGCCAAAGGGTCTTCATAAACACCGGGGAGCTGTTTTTT. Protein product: CASSQRVFINTGELFF.

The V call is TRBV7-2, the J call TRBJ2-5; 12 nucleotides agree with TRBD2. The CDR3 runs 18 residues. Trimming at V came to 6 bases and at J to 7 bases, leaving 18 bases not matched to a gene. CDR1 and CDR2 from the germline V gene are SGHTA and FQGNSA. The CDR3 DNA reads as TGTGCCAGCAGAGACCGAGGGCTAGCGGGAGGGTCGGGTGGGACCCAGTACTTC. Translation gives CASRDRGLAGGSGGTQYF.

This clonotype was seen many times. The CDR3 DNA reads TGTGCCAAACATACTGGGGCCAACGTCCTGACTTTC. Its translation is CAKHTGANVLTF. V is TRBV5-4 and J is TRBJ2-6; D gene uncertain. Trimming shortened V by 9 bases and J by 2 bases, and 6 bases separated the two germline ends. The V gene's germline CDR1 is SGHNT and CDR2 YYREEE (reference sequence). The CDR3 consists of 12 residues.

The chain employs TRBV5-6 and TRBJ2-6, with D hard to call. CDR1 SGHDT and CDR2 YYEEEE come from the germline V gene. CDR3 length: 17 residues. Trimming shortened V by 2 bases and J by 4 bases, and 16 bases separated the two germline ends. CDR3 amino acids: CASSFLNRVAGANVLTF. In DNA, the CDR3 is TGTGCCAGCAGCTTCCTCAACCGGGTGGCCGGGGCCAACGTCCTGACTTTC.

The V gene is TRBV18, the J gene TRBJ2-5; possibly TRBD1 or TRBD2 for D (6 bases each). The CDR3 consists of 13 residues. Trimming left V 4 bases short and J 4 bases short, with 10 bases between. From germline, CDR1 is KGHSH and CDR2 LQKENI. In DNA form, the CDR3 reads TGTGCCAGCTCACGTCCGGGGGCAGAGACCCAGTACTTC. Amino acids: CASSRPGAETQYF.

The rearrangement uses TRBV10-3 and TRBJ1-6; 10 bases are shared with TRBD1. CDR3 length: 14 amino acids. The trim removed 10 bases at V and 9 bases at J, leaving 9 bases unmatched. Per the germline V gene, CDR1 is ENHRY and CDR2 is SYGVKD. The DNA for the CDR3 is TGTGCCACCAAAGGACAGGGGGACAGTTCACCCCTCCACTTT. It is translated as CATKGQGDSSPLHF.

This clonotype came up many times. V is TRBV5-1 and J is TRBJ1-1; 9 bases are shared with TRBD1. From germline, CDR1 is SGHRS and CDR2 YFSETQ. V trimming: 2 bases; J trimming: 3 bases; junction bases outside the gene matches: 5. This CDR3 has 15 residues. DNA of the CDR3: TGCGCCAGCAGCTTAAGTTGGGACAGGGACACTGAAGCTTTCTTT. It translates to CASSLSWDRDTEAFF.

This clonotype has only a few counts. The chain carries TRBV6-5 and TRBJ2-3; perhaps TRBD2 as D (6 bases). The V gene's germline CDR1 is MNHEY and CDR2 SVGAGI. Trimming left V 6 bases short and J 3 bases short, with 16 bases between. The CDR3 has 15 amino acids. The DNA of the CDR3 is TGTGCCAGCAGAAACGGACTAAGCGGGACAGATACGCAGTATTTT. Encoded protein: CASRNGLSGTDTQYF.

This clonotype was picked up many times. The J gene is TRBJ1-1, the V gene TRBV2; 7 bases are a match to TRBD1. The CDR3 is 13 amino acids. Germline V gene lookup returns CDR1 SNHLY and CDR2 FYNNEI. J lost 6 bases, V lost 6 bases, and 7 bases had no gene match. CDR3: CASRSDRPAEAFF. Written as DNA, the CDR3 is TGTGCCAGCAGGTCGGACAGGCCGGCTGAAGCTTTCTTT.

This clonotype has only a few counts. CDR3 bases: TGTGCCAGCAGTTCAGGTGGTTCCTACGAGCAGTACGTC. Amino acid sequence: CASSSGGSYEQYV. The V gene is TRBV28, the J gene TRBJ2-7; D unclear. CDR1 is MDHEN, CDR2 SYDVKM, per germline. The V gene lost 4 bases and the J gene lost 1 base, with 8 bases spanning the gap. The CDR3 runs 13 residues.

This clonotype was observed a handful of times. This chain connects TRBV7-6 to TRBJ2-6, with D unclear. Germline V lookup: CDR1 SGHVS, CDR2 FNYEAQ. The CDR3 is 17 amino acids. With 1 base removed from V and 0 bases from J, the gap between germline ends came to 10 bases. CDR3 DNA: TGTGCCAGCAGCTTAGAGGGTACCGCCTCTGGGGCCAACGTCCTGACTTTC. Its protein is CASSLEGTASGANVLTF. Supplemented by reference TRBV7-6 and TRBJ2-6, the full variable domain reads GAGVSQSPRYKVTKRGQDVALRCDPISGHVSLYWYRQALGQGPEFLTYFNYEAQQDKSGLPNDRFSAERPEGSISTLTIQRTEQRDSAMYRCASSLEGTASGANVLTFGAGSRLTVL.

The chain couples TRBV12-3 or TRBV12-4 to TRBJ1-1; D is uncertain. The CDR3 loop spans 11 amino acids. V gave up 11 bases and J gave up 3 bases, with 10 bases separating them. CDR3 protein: CASQSHTEAFF. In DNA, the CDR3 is TGTGCCTCTCAAAGCCACACTGAAGCTTTCTTT.

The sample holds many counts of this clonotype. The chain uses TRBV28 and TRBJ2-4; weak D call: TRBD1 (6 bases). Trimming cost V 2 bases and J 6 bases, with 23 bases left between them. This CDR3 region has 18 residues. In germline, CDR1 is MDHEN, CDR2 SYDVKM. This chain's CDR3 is CASSLGLTGRAKVNIQYF. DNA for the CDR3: TGTGCCAGCAGTTTAGGTCTGACAGGAAGGGCCAAGGTAAACATTCAGTACTTC.

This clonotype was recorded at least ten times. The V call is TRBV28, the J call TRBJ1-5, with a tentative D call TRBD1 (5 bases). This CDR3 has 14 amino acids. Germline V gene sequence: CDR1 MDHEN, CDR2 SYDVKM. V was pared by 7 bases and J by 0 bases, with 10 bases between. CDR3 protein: CASKVGDSNQPQHF. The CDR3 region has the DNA TGTGCCAGCAAGGTAGGGGATAGCAATCAGCCCCAGCATTTT.

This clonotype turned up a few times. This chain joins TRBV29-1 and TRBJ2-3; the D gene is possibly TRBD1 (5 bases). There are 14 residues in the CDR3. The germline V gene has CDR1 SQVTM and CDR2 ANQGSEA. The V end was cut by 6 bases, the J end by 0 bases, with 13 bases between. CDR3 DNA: TGCAGCGTCCGCCCGACAGATAGCACAGATACGCAGTATTTT. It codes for CSVRPTDSTDTQYF.

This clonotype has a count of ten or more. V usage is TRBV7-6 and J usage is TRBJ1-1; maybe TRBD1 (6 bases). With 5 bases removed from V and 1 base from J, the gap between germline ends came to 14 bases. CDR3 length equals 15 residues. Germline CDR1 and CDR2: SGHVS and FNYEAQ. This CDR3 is CASSLSRDKNTEAFF. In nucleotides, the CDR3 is TGTGCCAGCAGCCTGTCCCGGGACAAGAACACTGAAGCTTTCTTT.

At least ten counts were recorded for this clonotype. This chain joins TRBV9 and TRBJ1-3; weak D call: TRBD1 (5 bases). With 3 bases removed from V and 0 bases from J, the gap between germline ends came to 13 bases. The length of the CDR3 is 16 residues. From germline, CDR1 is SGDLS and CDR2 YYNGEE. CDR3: CASSGGPSFSGNTIYF. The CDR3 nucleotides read TGTGCCAGCAGCGGGGGACCTTCATTCTCTGGAAACACCATATATTTT.